The 30 T cell receptor beta chains below were found in one sample sequenced in a study of cytomegalovirus exposure and HLA in healthy donors. The study ran its PCR with 60 Vbeta and 13 Jbeta primers. Here immunoSEQ multiplex PCR was the method, and the copy in TCRdb shows in-frame clones only, minus some. The sample includes about 150,000 clones, around 79% of them seen just once. The sequenced sample consisted of PBMCs. Source of these receptors: a man between 45 and 60 years old in good health and CMV-seropositive.

This clone came up a few times. The rearrangement joins TRBV6-6 to TRBJ1-5; a possible D gene is TRBD1 (6 bases). CDR1 is MNHNY and CDR2 is SVGAGI in the germline V gene (reference sequence). CDR3 length equals 14 residues. V was pared by 6 bases and J by 5 bases, with 14 bases between. The CDR3 region is CASSQDRSYQPQHF. CDR3 nucleotides: TGTGCCAGCAGCCAAGACAGGTCTTATCAGCCCCAGCATTTT.

CDR3 DNA sequence: TGTGCCAGCAGTGAGGGACAGGGATGGGATTCACCCCTCCACTTT. Translated: CASSEGQGWDSPLHF. The chain uses TRBV6-1 and TRBJ1-6; TRBD1 agrees at 9 bases. The V segment lost 3 bases and the J segment 8 bases; nucleotides outside the gene matches: 5. The CDR3 extends over 15 amino acids. Germline V gives CDR1 MNHNS, CDR2 SASEGT.

The genes are TRBV28 and TRBJ1-4, with D possibly matching TRBD1 (5 bases). Germline V CDR1 and CDR2: MDHEN, SYDVKM. V lost 8 bases, J lost 8 bases, and 21 bases lay in between. The CDR3 runs to 15 residues. This CDR3 is CASPSPGGGREKLFF. The CDR3 region has the DNA TGTGCCAGCCCCTCCCCGGGGGGGGGTAGGGAAAAACTGTTTTTT.

This chain uses TRBV19 with TRBJ1-5, with D perhaps matching TRBD1 (6 bases). V was shortened by 5 bases and J by 7 bases, with 12 bases between the two germline ends. In germline, CDR1 is LNHDA, CDR2 SQIVND (reference sequence). The CDR3 length is 13 residues. The CDR3 sequence: CASSSDRNQPQHF. CDR3 nucleotides: TGTGCCAGTAGTTCGGACAGAAACCAGCCCCAGCATTTT.

This clone was seen a handful of times. This chain links TRBV5-1 with TRBJ2-3; D unresolved. The CDR3 has 14 residues. Germline V CDR1 and CDR2: SGHRS, YFSETQ. The V end lost 2 bases, the J end lost 0 bases, and 7 bases lay between the germline ends. CDR3 sequence reads: CASSFGQSTDTQYF. CDR3 bases: TGCGCCAGCAGCTTTGGGCAGAGCACAGATACGCAGTATTTT.

V and J are TRBV5-4 and TRBJ2-7; 8 bases line up with TRBD2. This CDR3 region has 15 residues. V lost 4 bases, J lost 3 bases, and 9 bases stayed unmatched. Looked up from germline, CDR1 is SGHNT and CDR2 is YYREEE (reference sequence). The CDR3 DNA sequence: TGTGCCAGCAGCCTCCCGGGGGGGGCAAGCTACGAGCAGTACTTC. Amino acid sequence: CASSLPGGASYEQYF.

This chain links TRBV18 with TRBJ2-3; D is uncertain. Germline V gives CDR1 KGHSH, CDR2 LQKENI. The ends were cut back, 3 bases at V and 1 base at J, with 2 bases in the middle. The CDR3 runs to 12 residues. DNA of the CDR3: TGTGCCAGCTCACCCGGCACAGATACGCAGTATTTT. Translating gives CASSPGTDTQYF.

The chain is built from TRBV10-3 and TRBJ2-5; weak D call: TRBD1 (6 bases). V lost 11 bases and J 5 bases, leaving 21 bases between the germline ends. Germline loops: CDR1 ENHRY, CDR2 SYGVKD. This CDR3 spans 14 amino acids. The chain's CDR3 is CAGGCQGPTETQYF. The DNA for the CDR3 is TGTGCCGGGGGTTGTCAGGGGCCGACGGAGACCCAGTACTTC.

The rearrangement joins TRBV5-1 to TRBJ2-3, with 7 nucleotides matching TRBD1. This CDR3 is 17 amino acids long. Germline CDR1 reads SGHRS; CDR2 reads YFSETQ. The V segment lost 4 bases and the J segment 3 bases; nucleotides outside the gene matches: 14. CDR3 DNA sequence: TGCGCCAGCAGCGTGATCAGGGGGACGGTTGGTACAGATACGCAGTATTTT. Protein product: CASSVIRGTVGTDTQYF.

V usage is TRBV7-2 and J usage is TRBJ2-7; 9 nucleotides agree with TRBD1. This CDR3 has 12 residues. Trimming cost V 5 bases and J 13 bases; bases outside gene matches: 9. Germline CDR1 SGHTA, CDR2 FQGNSA. As DNA, the CDR3 is TGTGCCAGCAGCGTACAGGGGGCGGGCCCATACTTC. Amino acid sequence: CASSVQGAGPYF.

This chain joins TRBV13 and TRBJ2-2; 11 bases map to TRBD2. Germline assignment: CDR1 PRHDT and CDR2 FYEKMQ (reference sequence). CDR3 length equals 19 residues. V dropped 1 base and J dropped 0; count of bases not matched to a gene: 7. Here the CDR3 reads CASSLVTRLAGTNTGELFF. CDR3 nucleotides: TGTGCCAGCAGCTTAGTTACGAGACTAGCGGGAACGAACACCGGGGAGCTGTTTTTT.

The chain is built from TRBV27 and TRBJ2-7; D might be TRBD1 (6 bases). V dropped 8 bases and J dropped 2 bases, with 10 bases sitting between them. CDR3 size: 12 residues. Germline V lookup: CDR1 MNHEY, CDR2 SMNVEV (reference sequence). The chain's CDR3 is CASGQPTYEQYF. CDR3 sequence (DNA): TGTGCCAGCGGACAGCCCACCTACGAGCAGTACTTC.

The chain joins TRBV18 to TRBJ2-1; 7 positions match TRBD1. The CDR3 spans 14 residues. Per the germline V gene, CDR1 is KGHSH and CDR2 is LQKENI. V dropped 3 bases and J dropped 9; count of bases not matched to a gene: 8. The CDR3 sequence is CASSPNRGLSEQFF. The CDR3 DNA is TGTGCCAGCTCACCTAACAGGGGTCTTAGTGAGCAGTTCTTC.

The chain couples TRBV29-1 to TRBJ2-7; 8 positions agree with TRBD2. The V gene's germline CDR1 is SQVTM and CDR2 ANQGSEA. This CDR3 spans 15 amino acids. With V trimmed by 5 bases and J by 4 bases, 13 bases remained unmatched. The CDR3 region is CSVSRRLAGLYEQYF. In nucleotides, the CDR3 is TGCAGCGTTTCGAGAAGGTTAGCGGGATTATACGAGCAGTACTTC.

CDR3 DNA: TGTGCCAGCGGGACAGGCCTGGCCGCGGGCTACACCTTC. Protein product: CASGTGLAAGYTF. The genes are TRBV6-1 and TRBJ1-2; 8 nucleotides align to TRBD1. Per the germline V gene, CDR1 is MNHNS and CDR2 is SASEGT. The length of the CDR3 is 13 residues. Trimming cost V 8 bases and J 8 bases; bases outside gene matches: 10.

The chain uses TRBV18 and TRBJ1-5; a possible D gene is TRBD1 (5 bases). The CDR3 has 14 amino acids. Trimming removed 6 bases from V and 5 bases from J, with 14 bases in between. Germline V gene sequence: CDR1 KGHSH, CDR2 LQKENI. Written as DNA, the CDR3 is TGTGCCAGCTCGGCGGGACTCATCGATCAGCCCCAGCATTTT. This codes for CASSAGLIDQPQHF.

Details on this clone: Its ends do not fully match the called genes, so a read error is possible. The chain combines TRBV7-9 with TRBJ2-3; 8 positions agree with TRBD1. CDR3 size: 18 residues. Germline-derived CDR1 and CDR2 are SEHNR and FQNEAQ (reference sequence). This CDR3 is CSSSSPQEPGQVTDTQYF. In DNA form, the CDR3 reads TGTTCCAGCAGCTCCCCCCAAGAACCGGGACAGGTCACAGATACGCAGTATTTT.

The CDR3 protein is CASTPSGSPYNEQFF. DNA of the CDR3: TGTGCCAGCACCCCTAGCGGGAGTCCCTACAATGAGCAGTTCTTC. The genes are TRBV6-5 and TRBJ2-1, with 10 bases that match TRBD2. Germline values: CDR1 MNHEY, CDR2 SVGAGI. Trimming cost V 7 bases and J 2 bases; bases outside gene matches: 5. The CDR3 consists of 15 residues.

The chain carries TRBV6-1 and TRBJ2-2, with D maybe TRBD1 (5 bases). The V end lost 3 bases, the J end lost 6 bases, and 11 bases lay between the germline ends. Germline CDR1 and CDR2: MNHNS and SASEGT. The CDR3 covers 14 residues. The CDR3 protein is CASSEGQWAGELFF. The CDR3 DNA follows: TGTGCCAGCAGTGAGGGGCAGTGGGCCGGGGAGCTGTTTTTT.

The chain carries TRBV6-6 and TRBJ1-2, with D perhaps matching TRBD1 (6 bases). This CDR3 has 14 residues. V was trimmed by 0 bases and J by 3 bases, leaving 8 bases between them. The V gene's germline CDR1 is MNHNY and CDR2 SVGAGI (reference sequence). The CDR3 is CASSYSTGHYGYTF. The CDR3 bases are TGTGCCAGCAGTTACTCGACAGGCCACTATGGCTACACCTTC.

V and J are TRBV6-7 and TRBJ1-1; tentative D call: TRBD1 (6 bases). TRBV6-7 carries the ORF label, with uncertain function. The length of the CDR3 is 12 residues. Trimming took off 6 bases at V and 7 bases at J, with 12 bases between the two ends. CDR3 coding DNA: TGTGCCAGCAGAAATAGGACAGTTGAAGCTTTCTTT. Its protein is CASRNRTVEAFF.

CDR3 coding DNA: TGTGCCATCAGGAGGGAAAGTACCGGGGAGCTGTTTTTT. Its translation: CAIRRESTGELFF. J is TRBJ2-2 and V is TRBV10-3; D might be TRBD2 (5 bases). With 6 bases removed from V and 5 bases from J, the gap between germline ends came to 10 bases. Germline CDR1 ENHRY, CDR2 SYGVKD. This CDR3 has 13 amino acids.

The sample holds a few counts of this clone. J is TRBJ2-1 and V is TRBV5-1; 15 bases align to TRBD2. CDR3 length equals 17 residues. Germline-derived CDR1 and CDR2 are SGHRS and YFSETQ. V lost 2 bases and J lost 9; bases outside the gene matches: 9. In DNA form, the CDR3 reads TGCGCCAGCAGCTTCCCTAGGACTAGCGGGAGGGCCATTGAGCAGTTCTTC. Its translation: CASSFPRTSGRAIEQFF.

The genes are TRBV28 and TRBJ1-2, with D uncertain. Trimming pared 5 bases from V and 4 bases from J, leaving 8 bases between. The V gene's germline CDR1 is MDHEN and CDR2 SYDVKM. This CDR3 is 12 amino acids long. CDR3 loop: CASSVGFYGYTF. In DNA form, the CDR3 reads TGTGCCAGCAGTGTGGGCTTCTATGGCTACACCTTC.

V usage is TRBV6-5 and J usage is TRBJ2-1; D might be TRBD1 (6 bases). Trimming took 0 bases from V and 4 from J, leaving 13 bases between them. The CDR3 is 16 amino acids. CDR1 is MNHEY and CDR2 is SVGAGI in the germline V gene. The CDR3 nucleotides are TGTGCCAGCAGTTACTCCCGACAGGTGGGGTACAATGAGCAGTTCTTC. The encoded protein is CASSYSRQVGYNEQFF.

The chain is built from TRBV29-1 and TRBJ1-1; 7 bases map to TRBD1. Looked up from germline, CDR1 is SQVTM and CDR2 is ANQGSEA. The CDR3 covers 14 residues. Germline trimming cut 5 bases from V and 4 bases from J; bases unmatched to any gene: 10. CDR3 residues: CSVRQGSTSTEAFF. The DNA for the CDR3 is TGCAGCGTTCGACAGGGAAGCACGAGCACTGAAGCTTTCTTT.

The chain uses TRBV7-9 and TRBJ1-1, with D perhaps TRBD1 (5 bases). The CDR3 loop spans 13 amino acids. V gave up 5 bases and J gave up 10 bases, with 17 bases separating them. Per germline, CDR1 SEHNR and CDR2 FQNEAQ (reference sequence). CDR3 sequence reads: CASSHIREFSAFF. In DNA, the CDR3 is TGTGCCAGCAGCCATATCAGGGAATTCTCAGCTTTCTTT.

The chain is built from TRBV14 and TRBJ2-7; the match to TRBD2 covers 9 bases. CDR1 and CDR2 (germline): SGHDN, FVKESK. The V segment lost 8 bases and the J segment 5 bases; nucleotides outside the gene matches: 16. This CDR3 has 16 amino acids. CDR3 DNA sequence: TGTGCCAGCTCCGGCCGAGCGGGTAGCGGGAGCGACGAGCAGTACTTC. Protein product: CASSGRAGSGSDEQYF.

The chain combines TRBV9 with TRBJ2-2; D possibly corresponds to TRBD2 (6 bases). Trimming left V 5 bases short and J 2 bases short, with 10 bases between. Germline V lookup: CDR1 SGDLS, CDR2 YYNGEE. The CDR3 has 14 residues. Here the CDR3 DNA reads TGTGCCAGCAGTCCGGGACTCAACACCGGGGAGCTGTTTTTT. Protein product: CASSPGLNTGELFF.

This clone was seen only once. The chain couples TRBV5-1 to TRBJ2-7; TRBD1 matches 8 bases. V was pared by 4 bases and J by 5 bases, with 5 bases of the junction left unmatched. CDR3 length: 13 residues. Germline V gives CDR1 SGHRS, CDR2 YFSETQ. The CDR3 DNA follows: TGCGCCAGCAGCCCTGGACAGGGAGACGAGCAGTACTTC. Protein sequence: CASSPGQGDEQYF.